Below, 30 T cell receptor beta chains from the same sample are listed, as sequenced in a study of long-term antiretroviral therapy in people with HIV. The libraries were made with immunoSEQ v3.0 at survey level. Assay: immunoSEQ multiplex PCR; the TCRdb copy retains only in-frame clones and omits some. The data show 21,000 or so clones, more than 70% seen once. Sequenced here: unsorted PBMCs, sampled 2.3 years after starting antiretroviral therapy. These receptors came from a man in his 60s with HIV.

The chain couples TRBV4-3 to TRBJ2-5; possibly TRBD2 for D (7 bases). With 4 bases removed from V and 5 bases from J, the gap between germline ends came to 17 bases. The CDR3 is 15 residues long. The germline V gene encodes CDR1 LGHNA and CDR2 YSLEER. The CDR3 loop is CASSRSRGGWETQYF. The CDR3 nucleotides are TGCGCCAGCAGCCGTAGTAGGGGGGGCTGGGAGACCCAGTACTTC.

The rearrangement joins TRBV13 to TRBJ1-2; D is unclear. The V gene's germline CDR1 is PRHDT and CDR2 FYEKMQ (reference sequence). CDR3 length: 13 residues. The V end was cut by 6 bases, the J end by 4 bases, with 12 bases between. CDR3 bases: TGTGCCAGCAGTCGAACCGGGTCCTATGGCTACACCTTC. Translated: CASSRTGSYGYTF.

This chain joins TRBV29-1 and TRBJ2-1, with D possibly TRBD2 on 5 matching bases. V dropped 7 bases and J dropped 8 bases, with 12 bases sitting between them. Germline-derived CDR1 and CDR2 are SQVTM and ANQGSEA. CDR3 length: 11 residues. CDR3 coding DNA: TGCAGCGGCACTAGTTCGGATGAGCAGTTCTTC. Translation: CSGTSSDEQFF.

This sequence joins TRBV5-6 and TRBJ2-3; D possibly corresponds to TRBD1 (6 bases). Germline values: CDR1 SGHDT, CDR2 YYEEEE. V lost 0 bases and J lost 0, with 8 bases in between. The CDR3 length is 15 residues. Here the CDR3 reads CASSLATGSTDTQYF. In nucleotides, the CDR3 is TGTGCCAGCAGCTTGGCTACAGGGAGCACAGATACGCAGTATTTT. The full variable domain, rest sourced from reference TRBV5-6 and TRBJ2-3, is DAGVTQSPTHLIKTRGQQVTLRCSPKSGHDTVSWYQQALGQGPQFIFQYYEEEERQRGNFPDRFSGHQFPNYSSELNVNALLLGDSALYLCASSLATGSTDTQYFGPGTRLTVL.

The chain combines TRBV11-2 with TRBJ2-3; D is unresolved. Germline V lookup: CDR1 SGHAT, CDR2 FQNNGV. The CDR3 has 13 amino acids. Trimming took 2 bases from V and 4 from J, leaving 7 bases between them. CDR3 in DNA: TGTGCCAGCAGCTTACACACACCAGATACGCAGTATTTT. Translation gives CASSLHTPDTQYF.

The rearrangement uses TRBV10-3 and TRBJ1-2, with unresolved D. V was cut by 2 bases and J by 6 bases, with 7 bases left in between. Germline V CDR1 and CDR2: ENHRY, SYGVKD. The CDR3 extends over 12 amino acids. The CDR3 protein is CAISERMDGYTF. CDR3 coding DNA: TGTGCCATCAGTGAGAGAATGGATGGCTACACCTTC.

Notes on this clone: Different DNA sequences within this sample yield the same CDR3. The chain combines TRBV9 with TRBJ2-1; D is possibly TRBD2 (6 bases). The CDR3 sequence is 14 residues long. Trimming cost V 4 bases and J 1 base, with 9 bases left between them. Germline CDR1 is SGDLS and CDR2 is YYNGEE. The CDR3 reads CASSPRGSYNEQFF. DNA for the CDR3: TGTGCCAGCAGCCCTCGGGGGTCCTACAATGAGCAGTTCTTC.

The chain uses TRBV20-1 and TRBJ2-7, with D uncertain. Looked up from germline, CDR1 is DFQATT and CDR2 is SNEGSKA (reference sequence). V lost 3 bases and J lost 4, with 7 bases in between. This CDR3 is 11 amino acids long. The CDR3 loop is CSASTLYEQYF. CDR3 DNA sequence: TGCAGTGCTAGCACTTTGTACGAGCAGTACTTC.

The CDR3 here is CASTPTGSFYGYTF. The CDR3 nucleotides read TGTGCCAGCACGCCGACAGGTTCCTTCTATGGCTACACCTTC. This rearrangement joins TRBV28 to TRBJ1-2; weak D call: TRBD1 (6 bases). CDR1 and CDR2 (germline): MDHEN, SYDVKM. CDR3 size: 14 residues. V was clipped by 7 bases and J by 4 bases, with 16 bases between them.

V gene TRBV6-6 combines with J gene TRBJ1-5; tentatively, D is TRBD1 (6 bases). Germline loops: CDR1 MNHNY, CDR2 SVGAGI (reference sequence). V was clipped by 0 bases and J by 3 bases, with 9 bases between them. The CDR3 is 15 residues long. CDR3 amino acids: CASSYSGGDNQPQHF. The CDR3, as DNA: TGTGCCAGCAGTTACTCAGGGGGGGACAATCAGCCCCAGCATTTT.

This clone was recorded once. The rearrangement uses TRBV6-5 and TRBJ1-6; D remains unclear. The V and J ends lost 5 bases and 8 bases respectively, with 10 bases between them. CDR1 is MNHEY, CDR2 SVGAGI, per germline. This CDR3 is built from 13 residues. CDR3 loop: CASSKVRDSPLHF. The DNA of the CDR3 is TGTGCCAGCAGTAAAGTTAGGGATTCACCCCTCCACTTT.

This clone was found a few times. V gene TRBV2 combines with J gene TRBJ1-4; unclear D gene. The germline CDR1 and CDR2 sequences are SNHLY and FYNNEI. This CDR3 spans 12 amino acids. V lost 2 bases and J 7 bases, leaving 5 bases between the germline ends. CDR3 sequence reads: CASSEYGEKLFF. In DNA form, the CDR3 reads TGTGCCAGCAGTGAATATGGTGAAAAACTGTTTTTT.

This sequence joins TRBV11-2 and TRBJ2-5; the D gene could be TRBD1 or TRBD2 (6 bases each). Germline loops: CDR1 SGHAT, CDR2 FQNNGV. This CDR3 has 17 amino acids. V was cut by 7 bases and J by 5 bases, with 26 bases left in between. The CDR3 reads CASTLLPGAWEFETQYF. Written as DNA, the CDR3 is TGTGCCAGCACCCTCCTCCCGGGGGCATGGGAATTTGAGACCCAGTACTTC.

The CDR3 DNA reads as TGCGCCAGCAGCTCTAGCGGGGGCTACAATGAGCAGTTCTTC. It yields the protein CASSSSGGYNEQFF. The chain uses TRBV5-1 and TRBJ2-1; 10 positions match TRBD2. The CDR3 extends over 14 amino acids. The ends lost 3 bases at V and 3 bases at J; junction bases unmatched: 0. The germline V gene has CDR1 SGHRS and CDR2 YFSETQ.

This chain links TRBV28 with TRBJ1-1; D uncertain. The CDR3 has 11 residues. The ends were cut back, 1 base at V and 3 bases at J, with 0 bases in the middle. Germline V lookup: CDR1 MDHEN, CDR2 SYDVKM. The CDR3: CASSLYTEAFF. In nucleotides, the CDR3 is TGTGCCAGCAGTTTATACACTGAAGCTTTCTTT. The full variable domain, with the rest looked up from reference TRBV28 and TRBJ1-1, is DVKVTQSSRYLVKRTGEKVFLECVQDMDHENMFWYRQDPGLGLRLIYFSYDVKMKEKGDIPEGYSVSREKKERFSLILESASTNQTSMYLCASSLYTEAFFGQGTRLTVV.

This clone appeared a single time. This chain links TRBV7-9 with TRBJ1-4, with D maybe TRBD1 (5 bases). The CDR3 extends over 16 amino acids. V was pared by 5 bases and J by 1 base, with 14 bases between. Germline V lookup: CDR1 SEHNR, CDR2 FQNEAQ (reference sequence). The CDR3 DNA reads as TGTGCCAGCAGCCCTACCTCCAGGGTAACTAATGAAAAACTGTTTTTT. Translating it yields CASSPTSRVTNEKLFF. Using reference TRBV7-9 and TRBJ1-4 for the parts outside the CDR3, the full variable domain is DTGVSQNPRHKITKRGQNVTFRCDPISEHNRLYWYRQTLGQGPEFLTYFQNEAQLEKSRLLSDRFSAERPKGSFSTLEIQRTEQGDSAMYLCASSPTSRVTNEKLFFGSGTQLSVL.

The chain has TRBV9 and TRBJ2-3; 16 positions match TRBD2. CDR1 and CDR2 from the germline V gene are SGDLS and YYNGEE. V dropped 0 bases and J dropped 5; count of bases not matched to a gene: 6. This CDR3 contains 18 residues. The CDR3 reads CASSVEGTSGGALDTQYF. The CDR3 DNA reads TGTGCCAGCAGCGTAGAGGGGACTAGCGGGGGGGCCTTAGATACGCAGTATTTT.

The rearrangement uses TRBV7-2 and TRBJ2-5, with TRBD2 matching 8 bases. There are 14 residues in the CDR3. Germline V gene data show CDR1 as SGHTA and CDR2 as FQGNSA. Trimming removed 7 bases from V and 7 bases from J; junction bases left unmatched: 11. This CDR3 reads CASTPGGTSWTQYF. The DNA for the CDR3 is TGTGCCAGCACCCCGGGGGGGACTAGTTGGACCCAGTACTTC. Looking up the rest from reference TRBV7-2 and TRBJ2-5 gives the full variable domain: GAGVSQSPSNKVTEKGKDVELRCDPISGHTALYWYRQSLGQGLEFLIYFQGNSAPDKSGLPSDRFSAERTGGSVSTLTIQRTQQEDSAVYLCASTPGGTSWTQYFGPGTRLLVL.

CDR3 residues: CASSFGTGVNTEAFF. CDR3 DNA sequence: TGTGCCAGCAGTTTCGGGACAGGGGTGAACACTGAAGCTTTCTTT. The gene calls are TRBV6-1 and TRBJ1-1; 10 bases line up with TRBD1. The CDR3 loop spans 15 amino acids. The V gene end was trimmed by 5 bases and the J gene end by 0 bases; junction bases not matched to a gene: 3. Germline-derived CDR1 and CDR2 are MNHNS and SASEGT.

Here the CDR3 reads CAWSNPFPPTWLEQYF. The CDR3 DNA follows: TGTGCCTGGAGTAACCCCTTCCCCCCGACATGGCTCGAGCAGTACTTC. The chain has TRBV30 and TRBJ2-7; D is uncertain. The V gene's germline CDR1 is GTSNPN and CDR2 SVGIG (reference sequence). V was trimmed by 2 bases and J by 6 bases, leaving 23 bases between them. The CDR3 loop spans 16 amino acids.

The chain recombines TRBV5-1 with TRBJ2-1; D gene uncertain. V was pared by 5 bases and J by 6 bases, with 6 bases between. There are 11 residues in the CDR3. The germline gives CDR1 SGHRS, CDR2 YFSETQ. The CDR3 spells CASRDVNEQFF. CDR3 sequence (DNA): TGCGCCAGCAGGGACGTCAATGAGCAGTTCTTC. Drawing the rest from reference TRBV5-1 and TRBJ2-1, the complete variable domain is KAGVTQTPRYLIKTRGQQVTLSCSPISGHRSVSWYQQTPGQGLQFLFEYFSETQRNKGNFPGRFSGRQFSNSRSEMNVSTLELGDSALYLCASRDVNEQFFGPGTRLTVL.

The chain combines TRBV9 with TRBJ1-2; 8 nucleotides agree with TRBD1. J was trimmed by 4 bases and V by 4 bases; bases with no gene match: 6. The CDR3 is made up of 14 amino acids. Germline CDR1 and CDR2: SGDLS and YYNGEE. CDR3 in amino acids: CASSLLTGAYGYTF. For the CDR3, the DNA is TGTGCCAGCAGCCTTCTGACAGGGGCCTATGGCTACACCTTC.

The chain uses TRBV5-4 and TRBJ1-1, with D perhaps matching TRBD1 (6 bases). The CDR3 extends over 15 amino acids. V lost 4 bases and J 5 bases, leaving 18 bases between the germline ends. CDR1 is SGHNT, CDR2 YYREEE, per germline (reference sequence). The CDR3: CASSKAGGERTEAFF. The CDR3 bases are TGTGCCAGCAGCAAAGCGGGGGGCGAAAGGACTGAAGCTTTCTTT. The whole variable domain, filled in from reference TRBV5-4 and TRBJ1-1, reads ETGVTQSPTHLIKTRGQQVTLRCSSQSGHNTVSWYQQALGQGPQFIFQYYREEENGRGNFPPRFSGLQFPNYSSELNVNALELDDSALYLCASSKAGGERTEAFFGQGTRLTVV.

The chain employs TRBV25-1 and TRBJ2-2, with 8 bases lining up with TRBD1. CDR3 length: 16 amino acids. The V gene end was trimmed by 2 bases and the J gene end by 2 bases; junction bases not matched to a gene: 4. Per germline, CDR1 MGHDK and CDR2 SYGVNS. In DNA form, the CDR3 reads TGTGCCAGCAGTGAACAGGGACAGGCTAACACCGGGGAGCTGTTTTTT. Protein: CASSEQGQANTGELFF.

The V and J genes are TRBV15 and TRBJ2-7; 8 bases are shared with TRBD1. V was pared by 3 bases and J by 1 base, with 2 bases of the junction left unmatched. Germline V gene sequence: CDR1 LNHNV, CDR2 YYDKDF (reference sequence). This CDR3 comprises 14 residues. The CDR3 DNA reads TGTGCCACCAGCAGGACAGGGGATTCCTACGAGCAGTACTTC. Protein: CATSRTGDSYEQYF. Filled out from reference TRBV15 and TRBJ2-7, the complete variable domain reads DAMVIQNPRYQVTQFGKPVTLSCSQTLNHNVMYWYQQKSSQAPKLLFHYYDKDFNNEADTPDNFQSRRPNTSFCFLDIRSPGLGDTAMYLCATSRTGDSYEQYFGPGTRLTVT.

The chain employs TRBV29-1 and TRBJ2-5; D gene unclear. This CDR3 comprises 12 residues. V lost 8 bases, J lost 4 bases, and 14 bases lay in between. The germline gives CDR1 SQVTM, CDR2 ANQGSEA. The chain's CDR3 is CSLYSDAETQYF. The CDR3 DNA sequence: TGCAGCCTCTACTCGGACGCAGAGACCCAGTACTTC.

V and J are TRBV9 and TRBJ2-2; 10 nucleotides agree with TRBD2. J lost 6 bases, V lost 5 bases, and 10 bases had no gene match. This CDR3 comprises 16 residues. Germline CDR1 SGDLS, CDR2 YYNGEE. CDR3 region: CASSRPLAGVPGELFF. The CDR3 DNA reads as TGTGCCAGCAGTAGGCCCCTAGCGGGAGTCCCCGGGGAGCTGTTTTTT.

This clone appeared once. V usage is TRBV30 and J usage is TRBJ1-1; D is ambiguous. Trimming removed 0 bases from V and 8 bases from J, with 7 bases in between. Germline-derived CDR1 and CDR2 are GTSNPN and SVGIG (reference sequence). The CDR3 loop spans 11 amino acids. This CDR3 is CAWSVGREAFF. The CDR3 DNA sequence: TGTGCCTGGAGTGTAGGGAGGGAAGCTTTCTTT.

The chain has TRBV18 and TRBJ2-5; 7 bases map to TRBD1. The CDR3 is 16 amino acids. The germline V gene has CDR1 KGHSH and CDR2 LQKENI. V lost 3 bases to trimming and J lost 5 bases; unmatched junction nucleotides: 12. CDR3 sequence (DNA): TGTGCCAGCTCACCCAATCGACAGGGCCCCGATGAGACCCAGTACTTC. Translation gives CASSPNRQGPDETQYF.

The V call is TRBV6-6, the J call TRBJ1-1; TRBD1 aligns across 9 bases. V was pared by 6 bases and J by 1 base, with 3 bases of the junction left unmatched. From germline, CDR1 is MNHNY and CDR2 SVGAGI (reference sequence). There are 14 residues in the CDR3. The CDR3 loop is CASSPGQGNTEAFF. In DNA, the CDR3 is TGTGCCAGCAGCCCGGGACAGGGGAACACTGAAGCTTTCTTT.